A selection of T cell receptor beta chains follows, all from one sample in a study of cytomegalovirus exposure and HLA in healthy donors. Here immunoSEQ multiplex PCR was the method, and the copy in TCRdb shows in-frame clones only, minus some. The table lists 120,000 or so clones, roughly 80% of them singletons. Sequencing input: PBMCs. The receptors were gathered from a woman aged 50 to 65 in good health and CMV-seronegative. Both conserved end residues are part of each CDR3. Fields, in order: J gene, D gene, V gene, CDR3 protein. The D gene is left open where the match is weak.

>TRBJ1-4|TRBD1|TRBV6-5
CASSGRTGGSEKLFF
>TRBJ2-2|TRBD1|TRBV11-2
CASRGQSPGELFF
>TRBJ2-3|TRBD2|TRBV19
CASRSSGRGSTDTQYF
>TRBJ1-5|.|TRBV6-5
CASSPPGTNQPQHF
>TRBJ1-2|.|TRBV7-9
CASSGAGYGYTF
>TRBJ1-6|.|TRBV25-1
CASRPPTGGSPLHF
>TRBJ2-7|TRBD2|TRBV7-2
CASRAGNSEQYF
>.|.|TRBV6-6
CASRQQGGVGEQYF
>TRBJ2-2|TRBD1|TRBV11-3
CASSLNRGLDTGELFF
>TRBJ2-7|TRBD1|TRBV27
CASSSSGTVLNEQYF
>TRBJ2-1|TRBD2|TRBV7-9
CASSLAGGPAYNEQFF
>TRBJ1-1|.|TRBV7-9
CSSSYDSGEAFF
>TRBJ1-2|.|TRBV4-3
CASSQDGDPNYGYTF
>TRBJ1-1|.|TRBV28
CASIGLNTEAFF
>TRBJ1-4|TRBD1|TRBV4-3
CASSQETGNEKLFF
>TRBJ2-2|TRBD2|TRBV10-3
CAISESRTSGSTGELFF
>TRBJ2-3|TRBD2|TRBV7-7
CASSLGLAGGSDTQYF
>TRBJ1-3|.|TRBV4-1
CASSPTEFANTIYF
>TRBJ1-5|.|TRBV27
CASSSSGTGGGNQPQHF
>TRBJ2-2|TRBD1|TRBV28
CASRNRGSAGELFF
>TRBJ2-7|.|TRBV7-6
CASSGAGTHYEQYF
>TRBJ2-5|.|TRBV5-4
CASTRDTAYSQYF
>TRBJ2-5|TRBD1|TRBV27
CASSLVGQGETQYF
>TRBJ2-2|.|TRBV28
CASSLWGGNTGELFF
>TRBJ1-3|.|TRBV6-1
CASAASAHSGNTIYF
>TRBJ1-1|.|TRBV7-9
CSSSRRGGLTMNTEAFF
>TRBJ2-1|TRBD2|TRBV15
CATRRAGGGGEQFF
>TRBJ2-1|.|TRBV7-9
CGGGKGNEQFF
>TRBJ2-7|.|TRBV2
CASSEFFWTLASYEQYF
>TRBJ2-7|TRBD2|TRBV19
CASSPGTSGYEQYF
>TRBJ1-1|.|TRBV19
CASDFGRANTEAFF
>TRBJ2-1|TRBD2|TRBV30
CASSLAGYNEQFF
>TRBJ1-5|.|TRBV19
CASTQGYNQPQHF
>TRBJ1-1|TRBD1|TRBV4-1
CASSQRTGVNTEAFF
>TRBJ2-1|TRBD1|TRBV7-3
CASSLQGTGYNEQFF
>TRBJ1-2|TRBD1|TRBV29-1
CSAGGQGASGYTF
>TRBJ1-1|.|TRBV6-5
CASNRGENTEAFF
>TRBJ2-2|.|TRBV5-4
CASSLVAVQGGELFF
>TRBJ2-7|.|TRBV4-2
CASSQDSQTITHEQYF
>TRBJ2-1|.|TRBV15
CATSRDIADHNEQFF
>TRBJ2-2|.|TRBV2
CASSGLEGVTGELFF
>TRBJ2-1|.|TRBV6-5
CASSYTAGHNEQFF
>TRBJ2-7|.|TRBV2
CASGQGRTYEQYF
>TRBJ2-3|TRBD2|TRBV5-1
CASSTTGTSGSGDTQYF
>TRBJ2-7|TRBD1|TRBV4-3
CASSQEALTGGSYEQYF
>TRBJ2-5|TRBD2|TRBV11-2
CASSLNPSGTAGTQYF
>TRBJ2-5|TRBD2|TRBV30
CAWTPRLAESETQYF
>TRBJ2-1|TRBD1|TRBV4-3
CASSGTGSYNEQFF
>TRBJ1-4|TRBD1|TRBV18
CASSPGQADEKLFF
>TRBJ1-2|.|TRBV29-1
CSVRALADYGYTF
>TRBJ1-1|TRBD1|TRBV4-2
CASSPRDSWDTEAFF
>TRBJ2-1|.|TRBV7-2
CASSPRTSNNEQFF
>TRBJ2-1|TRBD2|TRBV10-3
CAISKPGLAPYNEQFF
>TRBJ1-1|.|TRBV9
CASSPIGGMNTEAFF
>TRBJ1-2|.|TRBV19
CASSRGARGYTF
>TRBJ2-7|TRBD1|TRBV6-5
CASRGQVSSYEQYF
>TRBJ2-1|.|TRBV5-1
CASSSYREEQFF